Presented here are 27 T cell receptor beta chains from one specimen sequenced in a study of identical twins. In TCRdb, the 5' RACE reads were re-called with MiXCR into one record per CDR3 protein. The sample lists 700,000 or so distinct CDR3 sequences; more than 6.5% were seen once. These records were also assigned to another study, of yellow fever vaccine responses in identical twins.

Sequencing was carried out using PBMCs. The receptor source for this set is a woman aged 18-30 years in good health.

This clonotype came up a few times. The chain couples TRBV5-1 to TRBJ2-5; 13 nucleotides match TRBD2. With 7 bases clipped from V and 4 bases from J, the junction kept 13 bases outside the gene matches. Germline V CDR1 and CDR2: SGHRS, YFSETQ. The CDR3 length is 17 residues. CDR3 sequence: CASSPGLAGNEGETQYF. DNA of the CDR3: TGCGCCAGCTCGCCGGGACTAGCGGGGAATGAGGGAGAGACCCAGTACTTC. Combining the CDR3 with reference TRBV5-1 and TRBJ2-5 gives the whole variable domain KAGVTQTPRYLIKTRGQQVTLSCSPISGHRSVSWYQQTPGQGLQFLFEYFSETQRNKGNFPGRFSGRQFSNSRSEMNVSTLELGDSALYLCASSPGLAGNEGETQYFGPGTRLLVL.

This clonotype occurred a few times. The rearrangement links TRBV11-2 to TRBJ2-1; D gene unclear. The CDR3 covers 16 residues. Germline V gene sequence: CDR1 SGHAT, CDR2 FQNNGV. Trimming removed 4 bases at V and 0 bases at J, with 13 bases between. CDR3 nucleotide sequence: TGTGCCAGCAGCTCCCGTGGGCGCGGCTCCTACAATGAGCAGTTCTTC. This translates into CASSSRGRGSYNEQFF.

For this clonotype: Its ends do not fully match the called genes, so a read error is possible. The CDR3 DNA is TGTGCTAGCAGCTTTGACACCCGGGGGGAGCTGTTTTTT. It codes for CASSFDTRGELFF. The chain carries TRBV7-7 and TRBJ1-4; D gene ambiguous. The J call may not be correct, given that the DNA end is closer to TRBJ2-2. Per the germline V gene, CDR1 is SSHAT and CDR2 is FNYEAQ (reference sequence). The CDR3 length is 13 residues.

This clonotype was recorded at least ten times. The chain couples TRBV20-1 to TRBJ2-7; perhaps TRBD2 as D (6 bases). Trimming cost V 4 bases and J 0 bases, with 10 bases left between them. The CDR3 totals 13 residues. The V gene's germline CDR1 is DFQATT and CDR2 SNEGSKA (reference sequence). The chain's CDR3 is CSAIAATSYEQYF. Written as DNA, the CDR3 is TGCAGTGCTATAGCGGCCACCTCCTACGAGCAGTACTTC.

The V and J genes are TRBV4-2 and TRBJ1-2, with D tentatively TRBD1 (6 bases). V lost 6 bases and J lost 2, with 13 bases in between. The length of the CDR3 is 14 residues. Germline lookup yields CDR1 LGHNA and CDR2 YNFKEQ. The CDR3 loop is CASSQAGANYGYTF. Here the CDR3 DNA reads TGTGCCAGCAGTCAGGCAGGGGCGAACTATGGCTACACCTTC.

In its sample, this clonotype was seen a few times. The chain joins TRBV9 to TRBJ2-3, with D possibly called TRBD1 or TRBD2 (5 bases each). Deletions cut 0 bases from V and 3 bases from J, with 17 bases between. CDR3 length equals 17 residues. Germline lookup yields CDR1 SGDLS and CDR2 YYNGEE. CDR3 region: CASSVVGAAPGTDTQYF. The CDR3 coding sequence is TGTGCCAGCAGCGTAGTTGGGGCAGCCCCGGGGACAGATACGCAGTATTTT.

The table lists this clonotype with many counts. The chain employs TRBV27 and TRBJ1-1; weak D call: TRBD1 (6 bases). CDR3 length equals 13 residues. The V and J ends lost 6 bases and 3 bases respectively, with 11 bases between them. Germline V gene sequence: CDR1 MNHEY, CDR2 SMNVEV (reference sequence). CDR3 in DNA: TGTGCCAGCAGGCCAGGGGCGGACACTGAAGCTTTCTTT. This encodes CASRPGADTEAFF.

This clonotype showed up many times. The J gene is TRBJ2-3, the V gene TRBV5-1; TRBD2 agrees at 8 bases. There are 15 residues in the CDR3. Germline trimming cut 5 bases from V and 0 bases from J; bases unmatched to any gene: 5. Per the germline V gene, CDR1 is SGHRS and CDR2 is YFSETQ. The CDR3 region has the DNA TGCGCCAGCAGTGGTAGCGGGGCGAGCACAGATACGCAGTATTTT. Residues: CASSGSGASTDTQYF.

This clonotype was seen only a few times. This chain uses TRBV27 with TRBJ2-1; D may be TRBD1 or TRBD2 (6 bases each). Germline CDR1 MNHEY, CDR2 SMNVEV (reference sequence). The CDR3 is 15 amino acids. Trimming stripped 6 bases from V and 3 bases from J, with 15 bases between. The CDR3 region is CASRPRGVGYNEQFF. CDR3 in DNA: TGTGCCAGCAGACCGAGGGGGGTGGGCTACAATGAGCAGTTCTTC.

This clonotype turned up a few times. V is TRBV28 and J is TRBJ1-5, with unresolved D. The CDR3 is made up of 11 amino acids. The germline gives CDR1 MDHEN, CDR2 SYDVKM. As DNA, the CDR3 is TGTCAAATTGGATCCCATCAGCCCCAGCATTTT. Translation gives CQIGSHQPQHF.

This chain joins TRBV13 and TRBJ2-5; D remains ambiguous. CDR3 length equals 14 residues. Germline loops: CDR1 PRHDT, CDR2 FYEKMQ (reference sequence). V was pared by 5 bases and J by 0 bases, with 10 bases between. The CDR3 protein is CASSRVGYQETQYF. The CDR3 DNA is TGTGCCAGCAGCCGGGTAGGGTACCAAGAGACCCAGTACTTC.

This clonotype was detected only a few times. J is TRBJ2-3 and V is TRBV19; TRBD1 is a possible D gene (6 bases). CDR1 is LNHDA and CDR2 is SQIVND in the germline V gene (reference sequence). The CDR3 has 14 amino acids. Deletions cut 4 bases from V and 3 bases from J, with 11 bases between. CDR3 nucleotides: TGTGCCAGTAGTAATGAAAGGGGGACAGATACGCAGTATTTT. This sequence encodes CASSNERGTDTQYF.

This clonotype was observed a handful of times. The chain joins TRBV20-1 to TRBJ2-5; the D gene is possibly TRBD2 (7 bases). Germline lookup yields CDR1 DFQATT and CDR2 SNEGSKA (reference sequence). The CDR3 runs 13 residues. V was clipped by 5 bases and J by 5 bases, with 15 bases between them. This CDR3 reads CSAGGAQSETQYF. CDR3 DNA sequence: TGCAGTGCTGGGGGGGCGCAGTCTGAGACCCAGTACTTC.

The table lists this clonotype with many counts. CDR3 coding DNA: TGTGCCAGCAGTTGGGAATCCTCCCAGTACGAGCAGTACTTC. Translation gives CASSWESSQYEQYF. The rearrangement joins TRBV6-5 to TRBJ2-7; D unresolved. V was clipped by 4 bases and J by 4 bases, with 14 bases between them. The CDR3 loop spans 14 amino acids. Looked up from germline, CDR1 is MNHEY and CDR2 is SVGAGI.

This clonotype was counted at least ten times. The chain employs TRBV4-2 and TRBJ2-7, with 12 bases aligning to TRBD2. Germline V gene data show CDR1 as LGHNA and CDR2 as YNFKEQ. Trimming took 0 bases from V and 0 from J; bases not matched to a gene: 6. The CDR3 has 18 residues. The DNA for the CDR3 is TGTGCCAGCAGCCAAGATAGGCTAGCGGGAGGGATCTCCTACGAGCAGTACTTC. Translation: CASSQDRLAGGISYEQYF.

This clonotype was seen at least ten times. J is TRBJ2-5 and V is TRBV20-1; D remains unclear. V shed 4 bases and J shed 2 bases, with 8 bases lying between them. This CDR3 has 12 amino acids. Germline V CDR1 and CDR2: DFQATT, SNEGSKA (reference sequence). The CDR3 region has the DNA TGCAGTGCTAAACCAGCACAAGAGACCCAGTACTTC. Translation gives CSAKPAQETQYF.

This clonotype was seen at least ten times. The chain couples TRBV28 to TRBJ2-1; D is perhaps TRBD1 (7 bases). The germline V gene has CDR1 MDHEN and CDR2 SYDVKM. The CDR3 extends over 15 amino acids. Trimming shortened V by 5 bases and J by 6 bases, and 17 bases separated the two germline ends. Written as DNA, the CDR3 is TGTGCCAGCAGTCCTGGCGGGACAGCACTCAATGAGCAGTTCTTC. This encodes CASSPGGTALNEQFF.

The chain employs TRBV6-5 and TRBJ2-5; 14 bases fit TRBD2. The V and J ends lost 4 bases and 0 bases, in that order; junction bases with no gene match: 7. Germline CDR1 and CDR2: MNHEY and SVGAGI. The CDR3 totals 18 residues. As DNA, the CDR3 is TGTGCCAGCAGTTTAGTTGGACTAGCGGGAGGCAACCAAGAGACCCAGTACTTC. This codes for CASSLVGLAGGNQETQYF.

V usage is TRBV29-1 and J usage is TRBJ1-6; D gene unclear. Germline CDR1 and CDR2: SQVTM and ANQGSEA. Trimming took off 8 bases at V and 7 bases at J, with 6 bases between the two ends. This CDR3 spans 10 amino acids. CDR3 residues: CSPQNSPLHF. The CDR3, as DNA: TGCAGCCCCCAAAATTCACCCCTCCACTTT.

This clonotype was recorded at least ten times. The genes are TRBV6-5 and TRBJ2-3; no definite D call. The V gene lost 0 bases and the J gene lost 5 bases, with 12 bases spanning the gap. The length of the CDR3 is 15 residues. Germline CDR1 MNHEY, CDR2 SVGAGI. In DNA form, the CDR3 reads TGTGCCAGCAGTTACTCGGATCAGACCCGAGATACGCAGTATTTT. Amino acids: CASSYSDQTRDTQYF.

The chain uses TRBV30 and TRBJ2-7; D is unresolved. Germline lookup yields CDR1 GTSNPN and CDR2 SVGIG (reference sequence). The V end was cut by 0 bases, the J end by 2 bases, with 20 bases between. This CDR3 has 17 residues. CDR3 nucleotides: TGTGCCTGGAGTGTAAGGGTCACAAGGTCGAGAACCTACGAGCAGTACTTC. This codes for CAWSVRVTRSRTYEQYF.

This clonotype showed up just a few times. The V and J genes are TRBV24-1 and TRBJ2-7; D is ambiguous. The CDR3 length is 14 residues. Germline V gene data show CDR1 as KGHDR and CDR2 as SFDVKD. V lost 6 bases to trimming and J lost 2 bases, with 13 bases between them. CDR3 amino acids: CATSSMAAPYEQYF. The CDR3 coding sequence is TGTGCCACCAGTTCAATGGCGGCCCCCTACGAGCAGTACTTC.

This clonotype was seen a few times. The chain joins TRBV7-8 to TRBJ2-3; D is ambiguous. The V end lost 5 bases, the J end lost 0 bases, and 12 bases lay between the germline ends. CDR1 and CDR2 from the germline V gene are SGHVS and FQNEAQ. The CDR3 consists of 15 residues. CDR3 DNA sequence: TGTGCCAGCAGCCCGTACATCTCTAGCACAGATACGCAGTATTTT. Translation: CASSPYISSTDTQYF.

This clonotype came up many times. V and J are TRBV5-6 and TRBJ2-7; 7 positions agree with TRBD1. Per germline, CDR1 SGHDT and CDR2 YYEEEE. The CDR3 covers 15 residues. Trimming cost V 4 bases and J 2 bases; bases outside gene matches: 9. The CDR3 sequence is CASSSDRVLTYEQYF. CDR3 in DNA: TGTGCCAGCAGCAGTGACAGGGTCCTAACCTACGAGCAGTACTTC. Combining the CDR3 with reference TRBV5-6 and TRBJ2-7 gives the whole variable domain DAGVTQSPTHLIKTRGQQVTLRCSPKSGHDTVSWYQQALGQGPQFIFQYYEEEERQRGNFPDRFSGHQFPNYSSELNVNALLLGDSALYLCASSSDRVLTYEQYFGPGTRLTVT.

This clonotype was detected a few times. The DNA for the CDR3 is TGTGCCAGCAGCGTAGCGGGGCCAGGTGAGCAGTTCTTC. The encoded protein is CASSVAGPGEQFF. The chain couples TRBV9 to TRBJ2-1, with D possibly called TRBD1 or TRBD2 (5 bases each). Trimming took off 0 bases at V and 9 bases at J, with 10 bases between the two ends. This CDR3 spans 13 amino acids. The germline CDR1 and CDR2 sequences are SGDLS and YYNGEE.

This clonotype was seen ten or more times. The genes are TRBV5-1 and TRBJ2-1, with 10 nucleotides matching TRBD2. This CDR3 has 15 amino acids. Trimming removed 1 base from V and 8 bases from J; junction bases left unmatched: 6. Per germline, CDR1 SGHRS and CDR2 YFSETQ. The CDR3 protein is CASSLIQREGYEQFF. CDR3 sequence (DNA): TGCGCCAGCAGCTTGATCCAGCGGGAGGGCTATGAGCAGTTCTTC.

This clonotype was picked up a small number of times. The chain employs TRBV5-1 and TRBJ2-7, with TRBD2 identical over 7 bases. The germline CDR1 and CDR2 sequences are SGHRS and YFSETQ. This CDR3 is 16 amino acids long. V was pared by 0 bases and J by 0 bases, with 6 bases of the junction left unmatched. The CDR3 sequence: CASSLGPGGSSYEQYF. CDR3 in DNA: TGCGCCAGCAGCTTGGGACCCGGGGGGAGCTCCTACGAGCAGTACTTC. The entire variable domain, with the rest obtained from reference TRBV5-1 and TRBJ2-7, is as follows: KAGVTQTPRYLIKTRGQQVTLSCSPISGHRSVSWYQQTPGQGLQFLFEYFSETQRNKGNFPGRFSGRQFSNSRSEMNVSTLELGDSALYLCASSLGPGGSSYEQYFGPGTRLTVT.